What follows are 25 T cell receptor beta chains derived from one specimen sequenced in a study of T cell clusters in autoimmune cytopenias (dated by TCRdb to between 2017 and 2020). Sequencing relied on an Illumina MiSeq. Multiplex PCR with a touch-down protocol amplified TRB rearrangements, with the TRB-A and TRB-B primer pools combined in a single tube. TCRdb reprocessed the reads, so every CDR3 protein sequence counts as one entry and DNA is not shown. The sample table includes under 8,000 distinct CDR3 sequences. About 9.6% of the sample rests with the top ten. TRB amplification used around 250 ng of peripheral blood genomic DNA, 30,000 to 40,000 genome equivalents, per sample. The sample was also reused in another study, on T cell repertoires in aging, cancer and after chemotherapy.

Sequencing was done on a sample of peripheral blood. The receptors come from a human donor in good health.

The chain couples TRBV12-3 or TRBV12-4 to TRBJ1-2; TCRdb names TRBD1, which stays unverified in the absence of DNA. This CDR3 region has 15 residues. The CDR3: CASSWSGVNYYGYTF.

This sequence joins TRBV6-4 and TRBJ1-2. Germline loops: CDR1 MRHNA, CDR2 SNTAGT. CDR3 length: 13 residues. Here the CDR3 reads CASRRGPQYGYTF.

This rearrangement joins TRBV27 to TRBJ1-2; there is no DNA to check the TCRdb D call of TRBD1. The CDR3 has 16 amino acids. Germline V lookup: CDR1 MNHEY, CDR2 SMNVEV (reference sequence). The CDR3 region is CASSFIGGQVAYGYTF.

This clonotype is medium-sized (0.01 to 0.1%) by frequency. V and J are TRBV5-4 and TRBJ2-1; TCRdb returns TRBD2, unconfirmable since there is no DNA. The germline V gene has CDR1 SGHNT and CDR2 YYREEE (reference sequence). The CDR3 consists of 13 residues. CDR3 region: CASSLAGTGTPVF.

This chain joins TRBV6-2 or TRBV6-3 and TRBJ2-2; TCRdb designates TRBD1, a call that cannot be tested without DNA. The germline V gene encodes CDR1 MNHEY and CDR2 SVGEGT. CDR3 length: 12 amino acids. CDR3 residues: CASRGEAGELFF.

CDR3 sequence reads: CASSVGQGEAEAFF. The J gene is TRBJ1-1, the V gene TRBV5-5; TCRdb's D gene call, TRBD1, goes unchecked for lack of DNA. The CDR3 totals 14 residues. Germline V gene lookup returns CDR1 SGHKS and CDR2 YYEKEE (reference sequence). Complete variable domain (other parts from reference TRBV5-5 and TRBJ1-1): DAGVTQSPTHLIKTRGQQVTLRCSPISGHKSVSWYQQVLGQGPQFIFQYYEKEERGRGNFPDRFSARQFPNYSSELNVNALLLGDSALYLCASSVGQGEAEAFFGQGTRLTVV.

Measured by frequency, this clonotype is medium-sized. This chain uses TRBV30 with TRBJ1-2; TCRdb proposes TRBD1, but this gene call is untestable without DNA. Germline V CDR1 and CDR2: GTSNPN, SVGIG (reference sequence). The CDR3 runs to 14 residues. This CDR3 reads CAWSLTGANYGYTF.

The chain employs TRBV18 and TRBJ2-1; no DNA is available, so the TRBD1 call from TCRdb remains unchecked. The CDR3 covers 17 residues. Germline V lookup: CDR1 KGHSH, CDR2 LQKENI. This chain's CDR3 is CASSPRGAGSSYNEQFF.

V is TRBV5-4 and J is TRBJ2-5. The CDR3 totals 12 residues. CDR1 and CDR2 from the germline V gene are SGHNT and YYREEE (reference sequence). The CDR3: CASRSGIETQYF.

This clonotype is called medium-sized based on its frequency. V gene TRBV29-1 combines with J gene TRBJ2-7; there is no DNA to check the TCRdb D call of TRBD2. The length of the CDR3 is 14 residues. Germline V lookup: CDR1 SQVTM, CDR2 ANQGSEA. CDR3 loop: CSVVPSRVAYEQYF.

This clonotype ranks as large (0.1 to 1%) in terms of frequency. The chain couples TRBV29-1 to TRBJ2-1. The CDR3 length is 14 residues. The germline V gene encodes CDR1 SQVTM and CDR2 ANQGSEA. CDR3 sequence: CSVVITSAYNEQFF.

The genes are TRBV18 and TRBJ1-1; TCRdb outputs TRBD1, but without DNA this stays unchecked. This CDR3 contains 15 residues. Germline V gene data show CDR1 as KGHSH and CDR2 as LQKENI. CDR3 in amino acids: CASSRPGHMNTEAFF.

This chain links TRBV12-3 or TRBV12-4 with TRBJ1-1; TCRdb proposes TRBD1, but this gene call is untestable without DNA. The CDR3 extends over 15 amino acids. The CDR3 protein is CASSPRDRGVTEAFF.

The chain has TRBV30 and TRBJ1-5; TCRdb's D call, TRBD1, is unchecked because there is no DNA. Germline CDR1 is GTSNPN and CDR2 is SVGIG (reference sequence). The CDR3 has 14 residues. The CDR3 loop reads CAWSRQGSNQPQHF.

V gene TRBV6-2 or TRBV6-3 combines with J gene TRBJ1-5; TCRdb reports TRBD1, a call that lacks DNA to check it against. The CDR3 is 18 amino acids. Per germline, CDR1 MNHEY and CDR2 SVGEGT. The CDR3 sequence: CASSSTGSFRKSNQPQHF.

This clonotype is classed as medium-sized (0.01 to 0.1%) by frequency. This sequence joins TRBV29-1 and TRBJ1-1; with no DNA, the TCRdb D assignment of TRBD1 cannot be verified. CDR3 length: 13 residues. Germline V gene sequence: CDR1 SQVTM, CDR2 ANQGSEA. The CDR3 spells CSVEEGGYTEAFF. The full variable domain, with the rest looked up from reference TRBV29-1 and TRBJ1-1, is SAVISQKPSRDICQRGTSLTIQCQVDSQVTMMFWYRQQPGQSLTLIATANQGSEATYESGFVIDKFPISRPNLTFSTLTVSNMSPEDSSIYLCSVEEGGYTEAFFGQGTRLTVV.

The V gene is TRBV12-3 or TRBV12-4, the J gene TRBJ2-3; the D call of TRBD2 rests on TCRdb alone, since no DNA is present to check it. This CDR3 has 16 residues. CDR3 in amino acids: CASSFHSGGSTDTQYF.

The gene calls are TRBV19 and TRBJ1-2. The germline gives CDR1 LNHDA, CDR2 SQIVND (reference sequence). The CDR3 is made up of 14 amino acids. The CDR3 loop reads CASSIDREVTAYTF.

Considering frequency, this clonotype is medium-sized. The rearrangement uses TRBV5-6 and TRBJ2-2. This CDR3 is 12 amino acids long. The germline V gene encodes CDR1 SGHDT and CDR2 YYEEEE. CDR3 amino acids: CASSLDTGELFF.

The chain's CDR3 is CASSPGDRNYGYTF. The rearrangement joins TRBV27 to TRBJ1-2; the TCRdb call, TRBD1, lacks DNA for checking. The V gene's germline CDR1 is MNHEY and CDR2 SMNVEV (reference sequence). The CDR3 extends over 14 amino acids.

This chain links TRBV6-5 with TRBJ2-3. CDR3 length equals 13 residues. The germline V gene has CDR1 MNHEY and CDR2 SVGAGI. CDR3: CASSQVYVDTQYF.

The chain couples TRBV5-4 to TRBJ1-4; TCRdb proposes TRBD1, but this gene call is untestable without DNA. CDR1 and CDR2 (germline): SGHNT, YYREEE (reference sequence). The CDR3 has 14 amino acids. The CDR3 here is CASSLPGGGEKLFF.

This clonotype is medium-sized by frequency. The chain has TRBV6-5 and TRBJ1-4. CDR1 MNHEY and CDR2 SVGAGI come from the germline V gene. The CDR3 is 15 residues long. CDR3 residues: CASKRDSSRNEKLFF.

This clonotype shows up as medium-sized by frequency. The chain joins TRBV30 to TRBJ2-1; the D call from TCRdb, TRBD2, cannot be confirmed without DNA. Per germline, CDR1 GTSNPN and CDR2 SVGIG (reference sequence). The CDR3 covers 14 residues. The CDR3 spells CAWSREYRGWSQFF.

The V call is TRBV7-6, the J call TRBJ2-7; as DNA is missing, the TRBD1 call by TCRdb cannot be tested. Germline CDR1 and CDR2: SGHVS and FNYEAQ. The CDR3 loop spans 17 amino acids. The CDR3 loop reads CASSLAHGGTGSYEQYF.